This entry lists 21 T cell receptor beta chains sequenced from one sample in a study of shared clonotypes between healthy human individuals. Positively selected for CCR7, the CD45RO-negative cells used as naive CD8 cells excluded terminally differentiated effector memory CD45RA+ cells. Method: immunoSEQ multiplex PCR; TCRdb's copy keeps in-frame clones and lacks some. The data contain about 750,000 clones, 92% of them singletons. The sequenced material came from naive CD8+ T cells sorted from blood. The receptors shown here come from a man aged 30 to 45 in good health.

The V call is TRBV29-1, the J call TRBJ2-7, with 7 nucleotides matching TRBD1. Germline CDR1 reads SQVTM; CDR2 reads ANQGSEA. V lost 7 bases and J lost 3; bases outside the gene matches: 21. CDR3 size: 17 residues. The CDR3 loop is CSAGVYRTGPTLYEQYF. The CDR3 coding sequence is TGCAGCGCTGGGGTATACCGGACAGGTCCGACCCTCTACGAGCAGTACTTC.

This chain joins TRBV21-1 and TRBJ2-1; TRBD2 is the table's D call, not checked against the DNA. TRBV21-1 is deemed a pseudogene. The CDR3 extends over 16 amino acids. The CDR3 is CASSKDVGGPYNEQFF. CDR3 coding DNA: TGTGCCAGCAGCAAAGATGTGGGAGGGCCATACAATGAGCAGTTCTTC.

The CDR3 nucleotides are TGTGCCAGCAGTTCAGGGAACACTGAAGCTTTCTTT. It specifies CASSSGNTEAFF. V gene TRBV5-5 combines with J gene TRBJ1-1; D is undetermined. The CDR3 has 12 residues. CDR1 and CDR2 (germline): SGHKS, YYEKEE (reference sequence). Trimming pared 5 bases from V and 1 base from J, leaving 6 bases between.

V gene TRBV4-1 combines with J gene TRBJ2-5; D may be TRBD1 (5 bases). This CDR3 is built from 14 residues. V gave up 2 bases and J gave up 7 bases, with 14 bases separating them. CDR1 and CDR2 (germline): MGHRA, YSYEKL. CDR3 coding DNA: TGCGCCAGCAGCCAAACGGACACAGGATGGACCCAGTACTTC. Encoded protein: CASSQTDTGWTQYF.

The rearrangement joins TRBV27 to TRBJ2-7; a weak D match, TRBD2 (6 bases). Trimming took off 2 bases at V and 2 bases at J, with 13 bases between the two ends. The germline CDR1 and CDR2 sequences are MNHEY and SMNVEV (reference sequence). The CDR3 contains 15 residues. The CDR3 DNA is TGTGCCAGCAGTTTAATGGGCGGGACTGCCTACGAGCAGTACTTC. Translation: CASSLMGGTAYEQYF.

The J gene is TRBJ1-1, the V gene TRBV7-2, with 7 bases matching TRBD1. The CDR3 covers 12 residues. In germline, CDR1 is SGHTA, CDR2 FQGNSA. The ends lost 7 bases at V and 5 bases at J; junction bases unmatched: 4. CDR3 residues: CASNTGATEAFF. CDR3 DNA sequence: TGTGCCAGCAATACAGGGGCTACTGAAGCTTTCTTT. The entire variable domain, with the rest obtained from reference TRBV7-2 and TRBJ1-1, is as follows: GAGVSQSPSNKVTEKGKDVELRCDPISGHTALYWYRQSLGQGLEFLIYFQGNSAPDKSGLPSDRFSAERTGGSVSTLTIQRTQQEDSAVYLCASNTGATEAFFGQGTRLTVV.

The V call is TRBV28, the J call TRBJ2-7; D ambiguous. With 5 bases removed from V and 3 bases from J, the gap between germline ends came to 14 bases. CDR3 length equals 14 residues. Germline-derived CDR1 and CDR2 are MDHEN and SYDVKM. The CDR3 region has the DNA TGTGCCAGCAGTCCTTGGGCGAGAGTCTACGAGCAGTACTTC. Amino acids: CASSPWARVYEQYF.

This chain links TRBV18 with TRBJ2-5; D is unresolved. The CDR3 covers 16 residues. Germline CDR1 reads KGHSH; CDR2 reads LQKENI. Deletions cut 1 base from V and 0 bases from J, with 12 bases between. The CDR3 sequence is CASSPLAGEYQETQYF. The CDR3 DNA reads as TGTGCCAGCTCACCACTGGCAGGAGAGTACCAAGAGACCCAGTACTTC.

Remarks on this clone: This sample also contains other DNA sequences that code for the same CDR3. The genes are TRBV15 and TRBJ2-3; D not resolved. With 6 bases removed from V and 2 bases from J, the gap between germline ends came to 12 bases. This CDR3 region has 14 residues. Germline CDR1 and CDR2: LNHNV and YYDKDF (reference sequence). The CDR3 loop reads CATRARPHTDTQYF. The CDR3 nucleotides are TGTGCCACCAGGGCCCGTCCACACACAGATACGCAGTATTTT.

The CDR3 DNA reads TGTGCCACGGCCGACATGCCAAATGAGCAGTTCTTC. It encodes CATADMPNEQFF. V is TRBV7-9 and J is TRBJ2-1; D remains unclear. The germline V gene encodes CDR1 SEHNR and CDR2 FQNEAQ (reference sequence). The CDR3 is 12 residues long. Trimming shortened V by 10 bases and J by 7 bases, and 14 bases separated the two germline ends.

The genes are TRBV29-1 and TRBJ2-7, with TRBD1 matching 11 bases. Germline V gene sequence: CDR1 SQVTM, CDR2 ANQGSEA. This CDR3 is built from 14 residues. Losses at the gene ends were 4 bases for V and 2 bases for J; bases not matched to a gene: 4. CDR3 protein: CSVVGQGETYEQYF. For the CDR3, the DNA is TGCAGCGTTGTGGGACAGGGGGAGACCTACGAGCAGTACTTC.

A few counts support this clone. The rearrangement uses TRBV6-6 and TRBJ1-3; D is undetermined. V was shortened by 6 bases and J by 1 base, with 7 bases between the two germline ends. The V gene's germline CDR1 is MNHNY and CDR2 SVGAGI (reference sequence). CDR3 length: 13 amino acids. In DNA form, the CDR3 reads TGTGCCAGCAGCGATTCATCTGGAAACACCATATATTTT. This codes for CASSDSSGNTIYF.

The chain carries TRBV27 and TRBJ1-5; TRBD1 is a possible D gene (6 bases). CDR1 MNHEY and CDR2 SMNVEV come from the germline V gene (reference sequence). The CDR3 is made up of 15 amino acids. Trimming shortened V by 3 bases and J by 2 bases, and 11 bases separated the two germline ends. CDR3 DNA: TGTGCCAGCAGTTTCTCAAACAGGGGCAATCAGCCCCAGCATTTT. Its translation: CASSFSNRGNQPQHF.

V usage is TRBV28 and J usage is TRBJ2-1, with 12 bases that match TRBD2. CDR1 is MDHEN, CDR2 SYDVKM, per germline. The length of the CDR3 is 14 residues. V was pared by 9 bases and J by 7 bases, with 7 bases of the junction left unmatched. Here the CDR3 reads CASGLAGTGNEQFF. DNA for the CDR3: TGTGCCAGTGGACTAGCGGGAACCGGTAATGAGCAGTTCTTC.

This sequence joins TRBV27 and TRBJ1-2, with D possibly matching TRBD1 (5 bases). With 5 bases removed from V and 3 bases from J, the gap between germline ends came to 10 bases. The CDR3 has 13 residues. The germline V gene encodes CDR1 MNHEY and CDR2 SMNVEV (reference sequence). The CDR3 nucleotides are TGTGCCAGCAGTGGGGGTAGAGACTATGGCTACACCTTC. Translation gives CASSGGRDYGYTF.

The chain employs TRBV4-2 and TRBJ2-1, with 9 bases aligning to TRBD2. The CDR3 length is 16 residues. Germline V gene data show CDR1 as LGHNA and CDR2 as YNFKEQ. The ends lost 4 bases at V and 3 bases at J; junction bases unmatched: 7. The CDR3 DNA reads TGTGCCAGCAGCCCGCTAGCGGGGAACAGCTACAATGAGCAGTTCTTC. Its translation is CASSPLAGNSYNEQFF.

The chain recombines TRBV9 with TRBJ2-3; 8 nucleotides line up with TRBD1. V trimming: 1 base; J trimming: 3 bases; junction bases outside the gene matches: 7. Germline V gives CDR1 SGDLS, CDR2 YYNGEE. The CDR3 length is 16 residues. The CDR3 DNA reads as TGTGCCAGCAGCGTATCACAGGGGGAGGCAACAGATACGCAGTATTTT. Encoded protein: CASSVSQGEATDTQYF.

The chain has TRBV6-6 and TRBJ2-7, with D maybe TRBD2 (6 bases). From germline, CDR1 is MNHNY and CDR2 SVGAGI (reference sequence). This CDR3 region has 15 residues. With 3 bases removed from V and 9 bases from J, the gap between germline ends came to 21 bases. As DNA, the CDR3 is TGTGCCAGCAGTTATTCGGGGGAATCTACCCTCGGGCAGTACTTC. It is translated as CASSYSGESTLGQYF.

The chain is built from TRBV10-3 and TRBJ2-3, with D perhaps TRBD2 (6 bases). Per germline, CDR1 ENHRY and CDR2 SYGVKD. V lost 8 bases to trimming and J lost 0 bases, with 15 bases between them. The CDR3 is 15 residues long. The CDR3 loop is CAIASGLASTDTQYF. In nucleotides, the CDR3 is TGTGCCATCGCTTCGGGACTTGCAAGCACAGATACGCAGTATTTT.

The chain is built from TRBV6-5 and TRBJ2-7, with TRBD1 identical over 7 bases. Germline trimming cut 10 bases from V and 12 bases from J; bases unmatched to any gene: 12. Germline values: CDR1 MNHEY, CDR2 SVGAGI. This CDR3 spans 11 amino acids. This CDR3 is CAIHRGPSMYF. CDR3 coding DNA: TGTGCCATTCACAGGGGACCGAGCATGTACTTC.

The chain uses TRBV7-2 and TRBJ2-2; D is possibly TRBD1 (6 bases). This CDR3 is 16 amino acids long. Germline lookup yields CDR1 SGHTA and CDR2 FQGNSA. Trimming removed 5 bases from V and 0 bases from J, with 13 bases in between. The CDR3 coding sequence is TGTGCCAGCAGCCGATACAGGGTACCGAACACCGGGGAGCTGTTTTTT. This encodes CASSRYRVPNTGELFF. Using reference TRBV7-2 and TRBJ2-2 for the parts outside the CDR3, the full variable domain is GAGVSQSPSNKVTEKGKDVELRCDPISGHTALYWYRQSLGQGLEFLIYFQGNSAPDKSGLPSDRFSAERTGGSVSTLTIQRTQQEDSAVYLCASSRYRVPNTGELFFGEGSRLTVL.